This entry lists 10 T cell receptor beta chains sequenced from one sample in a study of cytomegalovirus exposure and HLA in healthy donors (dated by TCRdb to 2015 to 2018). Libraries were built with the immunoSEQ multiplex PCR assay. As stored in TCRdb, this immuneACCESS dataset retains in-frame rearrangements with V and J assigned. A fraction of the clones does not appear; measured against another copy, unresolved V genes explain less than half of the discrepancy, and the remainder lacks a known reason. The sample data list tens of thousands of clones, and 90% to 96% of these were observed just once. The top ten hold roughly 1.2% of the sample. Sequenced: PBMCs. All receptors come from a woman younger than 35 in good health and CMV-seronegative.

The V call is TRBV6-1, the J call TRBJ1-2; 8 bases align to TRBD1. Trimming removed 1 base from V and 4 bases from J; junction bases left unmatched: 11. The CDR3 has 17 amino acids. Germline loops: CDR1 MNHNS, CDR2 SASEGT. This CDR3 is CASSEEGQATAGYGYTF. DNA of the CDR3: TGTGCCAGCAGTGAAGAGGGACAGGCTACCGCGGGCTATGGCTACACCTTC.

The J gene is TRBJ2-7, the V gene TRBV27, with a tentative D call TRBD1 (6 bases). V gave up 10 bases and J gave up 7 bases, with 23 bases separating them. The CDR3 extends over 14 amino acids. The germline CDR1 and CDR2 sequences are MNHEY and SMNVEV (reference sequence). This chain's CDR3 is CATQGTSSVGEQYF. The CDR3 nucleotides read TGTGCCACCCAAGGGACATCCTCTGTGGGTGAGCAGTACTTC.

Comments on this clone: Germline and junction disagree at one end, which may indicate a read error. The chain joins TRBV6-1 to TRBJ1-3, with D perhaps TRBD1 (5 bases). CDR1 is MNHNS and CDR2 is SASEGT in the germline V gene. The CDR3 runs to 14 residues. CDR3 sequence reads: CASRPGGSENTIYF. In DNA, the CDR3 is TGTGCCAGCAGGCCGGGGGGGTCTGAAAACACCATATATTTT.

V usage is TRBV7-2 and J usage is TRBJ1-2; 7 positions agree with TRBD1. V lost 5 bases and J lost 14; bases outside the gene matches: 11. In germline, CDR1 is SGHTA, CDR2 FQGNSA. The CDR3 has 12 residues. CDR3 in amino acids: CASSRTGTVGTF. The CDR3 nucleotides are TGTGCCAGCAGCCGAACCGGGACAGTGGGGACCTTC.

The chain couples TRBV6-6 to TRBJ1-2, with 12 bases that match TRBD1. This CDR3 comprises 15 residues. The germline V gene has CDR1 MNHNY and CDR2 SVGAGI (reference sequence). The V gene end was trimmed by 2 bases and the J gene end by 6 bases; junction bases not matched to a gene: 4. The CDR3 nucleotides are TGTGCCAGCAGTTACGGGACAGGGGGCGTGGATGGCTACACCTTC. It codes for CASSYGTGGVDGYTF.

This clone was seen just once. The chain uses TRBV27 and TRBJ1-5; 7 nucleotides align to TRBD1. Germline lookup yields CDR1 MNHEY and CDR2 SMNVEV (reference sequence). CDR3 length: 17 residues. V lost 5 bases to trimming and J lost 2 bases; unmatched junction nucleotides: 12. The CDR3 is CASSALVPGQRNQPQHF. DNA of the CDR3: TGTGCCAGCAGTGCATTGGTCCCGGGACAGCGCAATCAGCCCCAGCATTTT.

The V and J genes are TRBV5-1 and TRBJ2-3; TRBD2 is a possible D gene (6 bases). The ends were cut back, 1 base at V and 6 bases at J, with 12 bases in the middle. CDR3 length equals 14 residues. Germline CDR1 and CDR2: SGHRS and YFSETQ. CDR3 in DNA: TGCGCCAGCAGCTTGTCTAGCGTGGTGGATACGCAGTATTTT. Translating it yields CASSLSSVVDTQYF.

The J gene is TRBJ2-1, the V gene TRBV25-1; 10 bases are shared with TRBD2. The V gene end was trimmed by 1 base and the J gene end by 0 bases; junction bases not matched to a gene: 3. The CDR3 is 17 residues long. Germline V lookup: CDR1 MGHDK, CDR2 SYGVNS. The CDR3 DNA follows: TGTGCCAGCAGTGAATTCCGGACTAGCGGCTCCTACAATGAGCAGTTCTTC. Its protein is CASSEFRTSGSYNEQFF.

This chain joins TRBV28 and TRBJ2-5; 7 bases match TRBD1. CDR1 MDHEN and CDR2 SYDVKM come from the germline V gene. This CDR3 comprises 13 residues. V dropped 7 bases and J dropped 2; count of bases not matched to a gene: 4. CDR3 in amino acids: CASTKTGQETQYF. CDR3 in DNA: TGTGCCAGCACCAAGACAGGGCAAGAGACCCAGTACTTC.

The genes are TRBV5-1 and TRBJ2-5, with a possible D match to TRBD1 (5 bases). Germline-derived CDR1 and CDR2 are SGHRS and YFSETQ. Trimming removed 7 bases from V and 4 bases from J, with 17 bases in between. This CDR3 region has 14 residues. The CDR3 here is CASHLGAPGETQYF. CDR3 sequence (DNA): TGCGCCAGCCACCTTGGGGCACCGGGAGAGACCCAGTACTTC.